The 27 T cell receptor beta chains below were found in one sample sequenced in a study of T cells in Graves' hyperthyroidism and ophthalmopathy. What was amplified from RNA transcripts were TCR beta CDR3 regions. First-round RT-PCR targeting the TCR CDR3 was performed with the HTBI primer set. TCRdb re-called the multiplex PCR reads with MiXCR, one entry per CDR3 protein. Among 500,000 to 800,000 distinct CDR3 sequences listed, approximately 14% were seen once. The source material was blood. These TCRs come from a woman aged 45 to 65 with Graves' ophthalmopathy.

This clonotype appeared a few times. The V gene is TRBV5-6, the J gene TRBJ2-1; no clear D gene. CDR3 length: 15 amino acids. The V gene's germline CDR1 is SGHDT and CDR2 YYEEEE. Between the trimmed V and J ends, which lost 0 bases and 6 bases, there was a span of 13 bases. CDR3 coding DNA: TGTGCCAGCAGCTTGGAAACGGGTTATCTCAATGAGCAGTTCTTC. Protein sequence: CASSLETGYLNEQFF. Complete variable domain (other parts from reference TRBV5-6 and TRBJ2-1): DAGVTQSPTHLIKTRGQQVTLRCSPKSGHDTVSWYQQALGQGPQFIFQYYEEEERQRGNFPDRFSGHQFPNYSSELNVNALLLGDSALYLCASSLETGYLNEQFFGPGTRLTVL.

The sample holds a few counts of this clonotype. This chain joins TRBV12-3 or TRBV12-4 and TRBJ1-2, with D possibly being TRBD1 (5 bases). Trimming cost V 3 bases and J 7 bases, with 12 bases left between them. The CDR3 runs to 13 residues. CDR3 sequence: CASSFRQLLGYTF. Written as DNA, the CDR3 is TGTGCCAGCAGTTTCCGACAGTTGCTTGGCTACACCTTC.

This clonotype was seen ten or more times. The CDR3 loop reads CSARASGVYNYGYTF. In DNA, the CDR3 is TGCAGTGCTAGAGCATCGGGGGTATACAACTATGGCTACACCTTC. The V and J genes are TRBV20-1 and TRBJ1-2, with D perhaps matching TRBD1 (5 bases). Germline assignment: CDR1 DFQATT and CDR2 SNEGSKA (reference sequence). This CDR3 comprises 15 residues. Trimming took off 1 base at V and 2 bases at J, with 14 bases between the two ends.

The sample holds many counts of this clonotype. This chain joins TRBV28 and TRBJ2-1, with D possibly matching TRBD1 (6 bases). This CDR3 contains 15 residues. Germline CDR1 MDHEN, CDR2 SYDVKM. The germline V and J ends were trimmed by 6 bases and 4 bases, with 16 bases remaining between them. The CDR3 DNA sequence: TGTGCCAGCAGACAGGGACAACTTCTATACAATGAGCAGTTCTTC. It encodes CASRQGQLLYNEQFF.

The genes are TRBV20-1 and TRBJ1-1; TRBD1 matches at 7 bases. CDR3 size: 13 residues. Germline assignment: CDR1 DFQATT and CDR2 SNEGSKA (reference sequence). Trimming took 1 base from V and 3 from J; bases not matched to a gene: 2. The CDR3 sequence is CSARGDSDTEAFF. The CDR3 nucleotides read TGCAGTGCTAGAGGGGACAGCGACACTGAAGCTTTCTTT.

This clonotype was detected many times. The genes are TRBV10-3 and TRBJ2-7; D is unresolved. Looked up from germline, CDR1 is ENHRY and CDR2 is SYGVKD. The CDR3 runs 11 residues. Deletions cut 6 bases from V and 5 bases from J, with 8 bases between. Here the CDR3 reads CAIRQENEQYF. In DNA form, the CDR3 reads TGTGCCATCAGGCAGGAGAACGAGCAGTACTTC.

This clonotype appeared a single time. The rearrangement links TRBV30 to TRBJ2-7, with 9 bases fitting TRBD2. CDR3 length: 15 amino acids. Trimming at V came to 0 bases and at J to 4 bases, leaving 7 bases not matched to a gene. Germline lookup yields CDR1 GTSNPN and CDR2 SVGIG (reference sequence). The CDR3 loop is CAWSVQGLARYEQYF. CDR3 coding DNA: TGTGCCTGGAGTGTACAAGGACTAGCGCGTTACGAGCAGTACTTC.

This clonotype was counted ten times or more. This chain links TRBV12-3 or TRBV12-4 with TRBJ2-7; the D is unclear. CDR3 length: 13 amino acids. V was cut by 1 base and J by 2 bases, with 6 bases left in between. The CDR3 sequence: CASSLVQTYEQYF. CDR3 coding DNA: TGTGCCAGCAGTTTAGTCCAAACCTACGAGCAGTACTTC.

This clonotype was seen a few times. The rearrangement joins TRBV7-2 to TRBJ2-7, with D unresolved. The CDR3 sequence is 14 residues long. V was cut by 1 base and J by 2 bases, with 9 bases left in between. CDR1 SGHTA and CDR2 FQGNSA come from the germline V gene. The DNA of the CDR3 is TGTGCCAGCAGCTTAGTAGGCTGGGCCTACGAGCAGTACTTC. Its translation: CASSLVGWAYEQYF.

This clonotype was recorded at least ten times. V is TRBV6-1 and J is TRBJ1-2; 10 nucleotides agree with TRBD1. V lost 6 bases to trimming and J lost 1 base; unmatched junction nucleotides: 8. The CDR3 runs 16 residues. The V gene's germline CDR1 is MNHNS and CDR2 SASEGT. Here the CDR3 reads CASRGGTGDFNYGYTF. CDR3 in DNA: TGTGCCAGCAGGGGTGGGACAGGGGACTTTAACTATGGCTACACCTTC.

This clonotype was seen a handful of times. V gene TRBV20-1 combines with J gene TRBJ1-6; 7 bases are shared with TRBD1. Unmatched junction bases numbered 9, after V lost 0 bases and J lost 7 bases. The germline V gene has CDR1 DFQATT and CDR2 SNEGSKA (reference sequence). This CDR3 has 16 amino acids. CDR3 bases: TGCAGTGCTAGAGATCGCAGGACAGGCCAAAATTCACCCCTCCACTTT. Residues: CSARDRRTGQNSPLHF.

Details on this clonotype: Just one base apart from a much larger clone, this may be a read error. The V call is TRBV5-1, the J call TRBJ2-7; 11 bases line up with TRBD2. The CDR3 is made up of 15 amino acids. Germline V lookup: CDR1 SGHRS, CDR2 YFSETQ. V lost 3 bases, J lost 5 bases, and 7 bases stayed unmatched. CDR3 amino acids: CASSSVTSGSNEQYF. The CDR3 DNA follows: TGCGCCAGCAGCTCGGTTACTAGCGGGAGTAACGAGCAGTACTTC.

The chain links TRBV19 to TRBJ2-3; possibly TRBD1 or TRBD2 for D (5 bases each). V was clipped by 6 bases and J by 2 bases, with 18 bases between them. The germline gives CDR1 LNHDA, CDR2 SQIVND (reference sequence). The CDR3 is 16 amino acids. The CDR3 nucleotides read TGTGCCAGTAGCCCTCTTAGTGGGACGTTCACAGATACGCAGTATTTT. This translates into CASSPLSGTFTDTQYF.

With regard to this clonotype: This may stem from a read error, because a much larger clone lies one nucleotide away. The chain has TRBV15 and TRBJ1-1; 10 nucleotides align to TRBD1. This CDR3 has 16 residues. Germline lookup yields CDR1 LNHNV and CDR2 YYDKDF (reference sequence). CDR3 amino acids: CATSPGQGTMNTEALF. The CDR3 coding sequence is TGTGCCACCAGTCCGGGACAGGGGACCATGAACACTGAAGCTCTCTTT.

This clonotype was seen only a few times. CDR3 region: CASSQDRAAGGLDTQYF. DNA for the CDR3: TGCGCCAGCAGCCAAGATCGGGCAGCGGGAGGACTGGATACGCAGTATTTT. The rearrangement uses TRBV4-3 and TRBJ2-3; TRBD2 agrees at 9 bases. The germline CDR1 and CDR2 sequences are LGHNA and YSLEER. After removal of 0 bases from V and 6 bases from J, the junction contained 10 bases not matched to a gene. CDR3 length: 17 amino acids.

There are a few counts of this clonotype. The gene calls are TRBV7-9 and TRBJ2-7, with 7 nucleotides matching TRBD2. J was trimmed by 2 bases and V by 5 bases; bases with no gene match: 12. This CDR3 has 16 amino acids. The V gene's germline CDR1 is SEHNR and CDR2 FQNEAQ (reference sequence). The CDR3 here is CASSQMGGIPPYEQYF. CDR3 coding DNA: TGTGCCAGCAGCCAAATGGGGGGGATCCCTCCCTACGAGCAGTACTTC.

The chain uses TRBV7-9 and TRBJ2-2, with 12 bases lining up with TRBD2. CDR1 is SEHNR, CDR2 FQNEAQ, per germline (reference sequence). This CDR3 has 16 amino acids. Trimming removed 1 base from V and 7 bases from J; junction bases left unmatched: 4. CDR3 in DNA: TGTGCCAGCAGCTTAGGGACTAGCGGGATCTTCGGGGAGCTGTTTTTT. Its translation is CASSLGTSGIFGELFF.

This clonotype was found a few times. The J gene is TRBJ2-1, the V gene TRBV6-2 or TRBV6-3; 10 bases align to TRBD1. Losses at the gene ends were 0 bases for V and 15 bases for J; bases not matched to a gene: 14. The CDR3 covers 16 residues. In germline, CDR1 is MNHEY, CDR2 SVGEGT. The CDR3 is CASSYSKESLRTGGFF. CDR3 DNA: TGTGCCAGCAGTTACTCGAAGGAATCTCTCAGGACAGGGGGGTTCTTC.

This clonotype was picked up a small number of times. The chain employs TRBV20-1 and TRBJ2-3; 10 nucleotides agree with TRBD2. V shed 6 bases, J shed 2 bases, and the junction held 20 bases outside the gene matches. The CDR3 consists of 19 residues. Germline lookup yields CDR1 DFQATT and CDR2 SNEGSKA (reference sequence). CDR3 in amino acids: CSASPASGSSAKVTDTQYF. Here the CDR3 DNA reads TGCAGTGCCTCCCCTGCTAGCGGGAGTTCAGCAAAGGTCACAGATACGCAGTATTTT.

This clonotype occurred a few times. The V gene is TRBV4-1, the J gene TRBJ1-1; perhaps TRBD1 as D (5 bases). The CDR3 contains 16 residues. Germline V gene data show CDR1 as MGHRA and CDR2 as YSYEKL. V lost 4 bases and J 5 bases, leaving 20 bases between the germline ends. CDR3 sequence reads: CASSPMAGLTGTEAFF. The CDR3 DNA sequence: TGCGCCAGCAGCCCGATGGCAGGGTTGACTGGGACTGAAGCTTTCTTT.

This chain links TRBV5-4 with TRBJ2-1, with D uncertain. CDR1 is SGHNT and CDR2 is YYREEE in the germline V gene (reference sequence). The V and J ends lost 0 bases and 7 bases respectively, with 8 bases between them. The CDR3 totals 13 residues. This CDR3 reads CASSLASLNEQFF. The CDR3 DNA reads TGTGCCAGCAGCTTGGCCTCTTTGAATGAGCAGTTCTTC.

This clonotype was seen ten or more times. This chain joins TRBV6-2 or TRBV6-3 and TRBJ2-7; D may match TRBD1 or TRBD2 (5 bases each). CDR3 length: 15 residues. V was clipped by 2 bases and J by 3 bases, with 14 bases between them. Looked up from germline, CDR1 is MNHEY and CDR2 is SVGEGT. The DNA of the CDR3 is TGTGCCAGCAGTTACGTGAGGGGATTAAGCTACGAGCAGTACTTC. Amino acid sequence: CASSYVRGLSYEQYF.

This clonotype occurred many times. J is TRBJ2-1 and V is TRBV14; 7 bases are shared with TRBD2. The trim removed 0 bases at V and 2 bases at J, leaving 4 bases unmatched. The CDR3 length is 16 residues. CDR1 and CDR2 (germline): SGHDN, FVKESK. CDR3 nucleotides: TGTGCCAGCAGCCAAGATGGGAGGGTCCCCTACAATGAGCAGTTCTTC. Translating gives CASSQDGRVPYNEQFF.

In regard to this clonotype: Just one base apart from a much larger clone, this may be a read error. The gene calls are TRBV5-1 and TRBJ1-2; 7 bases map to TRBD1. Germline V gene sequence: CDR1 SGHRS, CDR2 YFSETQ. J lost 10 bases, V lost 0 bases, and 6 bases had no gene match. The CDR3 runs to 13 residues. CDR3 bases: TGCGCCAGCAGCTTGGAGACAGGGCAGGACTACACCTTC. Protein product: CASSLETGQDYTF. The full variable domain, its missing parts supplied by reference TRBV5-1 and TRBJ1-2, is KAGVTQTPRYLIKTRGQQVTLSCSPISGHRSVSWYQQTPGQGLQFLFEYFSETQRNKGNFPGRFSGRQFSNSRSEMNVSTLELGDSALYLCASSLETGQDYTFGSGTRLTVV.

This clonotype was seen ten or more times. The chain has TRBV20-1 and TRBJ2-5, with D unclear. The V gene lost 3 bases and the J gene lost 0 bases, with 11 bases spanning the gap. Germline-derived CDR1 and CDR2 are DFQATT and SNEGSKA (reference sequence). The CDR3 has 14 amino acids. DNA of the CDR3: TGCAGTGCTAGGGTGGGCCGGTACCAAGAGACCCAGTACTTC. Protein product: CSARVGRYQETQYF.

This clonotype appeared a few times. The chain employs TRBV29-1 and TRBJ2-6; the match to TRBD2 covers 7 bases. CDR3 length: 14 residues. The J segment lost 2 bases and the V segment lost 5 bases, leaving 3 bases of the junction unmatched. The germline V gene has CDR1 SQVTM and CDR2 ANQGSEA. CDR3 bases: TGCAGCGTTACAGCGGGGCCTGGGGCCAACGTCCTGACTTTC. It specifies CSVTAGPGANVLTF.

This clonotype has at least ten counts. V is TRBV5-1 and J is TRBJ1-1, with D perhaps matching TRBD1 (5 bases). CDR1 is SGHRS and CDR2 is YFSETQ in the germline V gene. V was pared by 5 bases and J by 3 bases, with 14 bases between. The CDR3 is 14 residues long. The CDR3 DNA reads as TGCGCCAGCAGTAATCGTCCGGGGGACACTGAAGCTTTCTTT. Translated: CASSNRPGDTEAFF.